The T cell receptor (beta chain) under discussion was sequenced for a study of tumor-infiltrating lymphocytes in primary liver carcinoma. About the study: There were roughly 3.65 to 7.13 million productive TCRbeta reads per sample, a yield similar across tissue types.

Unsorted whole blood supplied the RNA, and germline DNA was extracted too. Study-wide points: Tumors reached a significantly greater top-250-clone fraction than blood did (p = 0.039).

With respect to this clonotype: Its antigen is currently unknown. One junction end disagrees with the germline gene, perhaps due to a read error.

From around 520 ng of total RNA, TCR beta-specific cDNA was reverse-transcribed using a constant-region primer. ARM-PCR was slightly modified, and three nested multiplex PCR rounds with it gave rise to the TCR beta libraries. One entry per CDR3 protein results from TCRdb running MiXCR on the multiplex PCR reads. The profile covers hundreds of thousands of distinct CDR3 sequences, with around three fifths appearing a single time and over 15% taken by the ten largest. This receptor was identified in a woman in her twenties or thirties with primary liver carcinoma and hepatitis B virus infection. The sequenced material came from peripheral blood.

The CDR3 loop reads CASSLYRGDTQCF. In DNA form, the CDR3 reads TGTGCCAGCAGTTTGTATCGGGGAGATACGCAGTGTTTT. V is TRBV12-3 or TRBV12-4 and J is TRBJ2-3; tentatively, D is TRBD2 (5 bases). The CDR3 spans 13 residues.